This TCR beta chain was recorded in a study of CD8 T cells in Susac syndrome. Reverse transcription of about 0.5 to 1 ug RNA was carried out with random hexamers. TCRdb used MiXCR to reprocess the immunoSEQ multiplex PCR reads, holding one entry per CDR3 protein. In the table there are approximately 170,000 distinct CDR3 sequences, 92% of which are singletons. Concerning this clonotype itself: What it binds is unknown.

Study-wide points: A relatively small number of individuals underwent TCR sequencing and HLA analysis.

High-throughput TCR beta sequencing covered peripheral CD8+ and CD4+ T cells. This clonotype was sampled from a human donor in good health. Input material: CD4+ T cells from PBMCs.

CDR3 protein: CASSYPPGQGWDQPQHF. In DNA form, the CDR3 reads TGTGCCAGCAGTTACCCACCGGGACAGGGTTGGGATCAGCCCCAGCATTTT. The V and J genes are TRBV6-2 or TRBV6-3 and TRBJ1-5; 9 nucleotides agree with TRBD1. The V and J ends lost 2 bases and 5 bases, in that order; junction bases with no gene match: 10. The CDR3 runs to 17 residues. The germline V gene encodes CDR1 MNHEY and CDR2 SVGEGT.